The 12 T cell receptor beta chains listed next were all sequenced from one sample in a study of human thymus T cells. The repertoire was sequenced with immunoSEQ multiplex PCR; TCRdb's copy has only in-frame clones and lacks some. The sample records approximately 70,000 clones, 95% being singletons. The thymus tissue came from resections taken during corrective heart surgery. The sequenced material came from thymus tissue. These receptors all come from a girl in the first two years of life with a congenital heart defect but otherwise immunologically healthy.

This rearrangement joins TRBV19 to TRBJ2-2; 7 nucleotides agree with TRBD2. J lost 6 bases, V lost 2 bases, and 9 bases had no gene match. CDR3 length: 16 amino acids. CDR1 is LNHDA and CDR2 is SQIVND in the germline V gene (reference sequence). This CDR3 is CASSILAREHPGELFF. For the CDR3, the DNA is TGTGCCAGTAGTATACTGGCGCGGGAGCATCCCGGGGAGCTGTTTTTT.

This chain links TRBV2 with TRBJ2-7; 9 bases align to TRBD2. Trimming took 6 bases from V and 5 from J; bases not matched to a gene: 14. Germline V gene data show CDR1 as SNHLY and CDR2 as FYNNEI. The CDR3 sequence is 16 residues long. The CDR3 DNA is TGTGCCAGCAGCAAAGGGCCGGGACTAGCATCCCACGAGCAGTACTTC. Protein sequence: CASSKGPGLASHEQYF.

The rearrangement links TRBV4-3 to TRBJ2-1; tentative D call: TRBD2 (6 bases). Trimming removed 3 bases from V and 8 bases from J, with 23 bases in between. Looked up from germline, CDR1 is LGHNA and CDR2 is YSLEER. This CDR3 has 17 residues. This CDR3 is CASSQAAPGAQRHEQFF. The CDR3, as DNA: TGCGCCAGCAGCCAGGCCGCCCCGGGAGCCCAACGACATGAGCAGTTCTTC.

V is TRBV30 and J is TRBJ2-3; 10 bases match TRBD2. The V gene end was trimmed by 1 base and the J gene end by 0 bases; junction bases not matched to a gene: 16. This CDR3 is built from 20 residues. Germline values: CDR1 GTSNPN, CDR2 SVGIG (reference sequence). The CDR3 reads CAWSESGRASNPPSTDTQYF. DNA for the CDR3: TGTGCCTGGAGTGAGAGCGGGAGGGCTTCCAATCCCCCAAGCACAGATACGCAGTATTTT.

J is TRBJ1-1 and V is TRBV5-4, with 9 nucleotides matching TRBD1. V lost 0 bases to trimming and J lost 5 bases; unmatched junction nucleotides: 8. This CDR3 contains 16 residues. Germline V gene sequence: CDR1 SGHNT, CDR2 YYREEE (reference sequence). CDR3 amino acids: CASSLAWDRAGTEAFF. CDR3 nucleotide sequence: TGTGCCAGCAGCTTGGCCTGGGACAGGGCAGGGACTGAAGCTTTCTTT.

The CDR3 nucleotides are TGTGCCAGCAGTGGGGCCTATGACAGGGGTGGGGAGCAGTTCTTC. Protein sequence: CASSGAYDRGGEQFF. V and J are TRBV25-1 and TRBJ2-1, with 8 bases fitting TRBD1. The CDR3 is 15 amino acids. Germline trimming cut 4 bases from V and 10 bases from J; bases unmatched to any gene: 12. Germline-derived CDR1 and CDR2 are MGHDK and SYGVNS.

This chain joins TRBV7-9 and TRBJ1-2; 9 bases agree with TRBD1. Trimming at V came to 0 bases and at J to 5 bases, leaving 10 bases not matched to a gene. The CDR3 is 17 residues long. CDR1 is SEHNR and CDR2 is FQNEAQ in the germline V gene (reference sequence). The CDR3: CASSLAFGTGRWYGYTF. The CDR3 region has the DNA TGTGCCAGCAGCTTAGCTTTTGGGACAGGGAGATGGTATGGCTACACCTTC. Together with reference TRBV7-9 and TRBJ1-2, the CDR3 gives the full variable domain: DTGVSQNPRHKITKRGQNVTFRCDPISEHNRLYWYRQTLGQGPEFLTYFQNEAQLEKSRLLSDRFSAERPKGSFSTLEIQRTEQGDSAMYLCASSLAFGTGRWYGYTFGSGTRLTVV.

The CDR3 DNA reads TGTGCCAGCAGCCAAGACCGAGGGGAGAACACCGGGGAGCTGTTTTTT. This gives the protein CASSQDRGENTGELFF. This rearrangement joins TRBV4-2 to TRBJ2-2; D is perhaps TRBD1 or TRBD2 (5 bases each). This CDR3 is built from 16 residues. V was cut by 0 bases and J by 1 base, with 9 bases left in between. The V gene's germline CDR1 is LGHNA and CDR2 YNFKEQ.

This sequence joins TRBV27 and TRBJ2-2, with D tentatively TRBD1 (5 bases). This CDR3 region has 17 residues. Trimming pared 1 base from V and 1 base from J, leaving 13 bases between. Germline CDR1 is MNHEY and CDR2 is SMNVEV (reference sequence). CDR3 residues: CASSLLWGPRNTGELFF. CDR3 DNA: TGTGCCAGCAGTTTATTGTGGGGCCCCAGGAACACCGGGGAGCTGTTTTTT.

V and J are TRBV27 and TRBJ2-3; D is possibly TRBD2 (6 bases). The germline gives CDR1 MNHEY, CDR2 SMNVEV (reference sequence). The CDR3 has 11 amino acids. V shed 8 bases and J shed 3 bases, with 6 bases lying between them. The CDR3 loop reads CASRGTDTQYF. DNA for the CDR3: TGTGCCAGCCGGGGGACAGATACGCAGTATTTT.

The chain carries TRBV28 and TRBJ2-1, with D perhaps matching TRBD1 or TRBD2 (5 bases each). The CDR3 sequence is 23 residues long. V was pared by 6 bases and J by 4 bases, with 40 bases between. Germline V gene lookup returns CDR1 MDHEN and CDR2 SYDVKM. In nucleotides, the CDR3 is TGTGCCAGCAGAAAAATCGGGACGGAATGTAATGCGGACTGTAGAGTGTCGTACAATGAGCAGTTCTTC. Protein: CASRKIGTECNADCRVSYNEQFF.

The chain has TRBV2 and TRBJ2-2; 7 nucleotides agree with TRBD2. The CDR3 is 20 residues long. With 2 bases clipped from V and 4 bases from J, the junction kept 19 bases outside the gene matches. Per germline, CDR1 SNHLY and CDR2 FYNNEI. This chain's CDR3 is CASSEYTHGLADKSTGELFF. In DNA, the CDR3 is TGTGCCAGCAGTGAATATACCCACGGGCTAGCGGATAAGTCCACCGGGGAGCTGTTTTTT.